This passage covers 21 T cell receptor beta chains from one sample sequenced in a study of liver allograft versus peripheral blood T cells. The wider study: Graft-liver T cell receptor repertoires were compared against recipient peripheral blood repertoires.

TCRdb re-called the reads with MiXCR, one entry per CDR3 protein. This repertoire shows about 3,000 distinct CDR3 sequences, about 14% found once; its top ten account for 3% to 3.5%. Source of these receptors: a human patient who had a liver transplant. The graft donor may be the source of some T cells.

This clonotype rates as large. This chain connects TRBV18 to TRBJ2-5; TRBD1 agrees at 10 bases. With V trimmed by 6 bases and J by 5 bases, 6 bases remained unmatched. Germline CDR1 KGHSH, CDR2 LQKENI. This CDR3 has 14 amino acids. In DNA, the CDR3 is TGTGCCAGCTCCCGCGGACAGGGGGACGAGACCCAGTACTTC. Its translation is CASSRGQGDETQYF.

This clonotype ranks as medium-sized. V is TRBV27 and J is TRBJ2-2, with a tentative D call TRBD2 (6 bases). This CDR3 is built from 14 residues. CDR1 and CDR2 (germline): MNHEY, SMNVEV (reference sequence). V was pared by 8 bases and J by 1 base, with 11 bases between. In nucleotides, the CDR3 is TGTGCCAGCCACGGACTACAGAACACCGGGGAGCTGTTTTTT. It codes for CASHGLQNTGELFF.

This clonotype was seen a few times. This rearrangement joins TRBV25-1 to TRBJ2-7, with D unclear. Germline V gene data show CDR1 as MGHDK and CDR2 as SYGVNS. This CDR3 is built from 11 residues. Trimming took 6 bases from V and 0 from J, leaving 3 bases between them. This CDR3 reads CASSLSYEQYF. The CDR3 region has the DNA TGTGCCAGCAGCCTCTCCTACGAGCAGTACTTC.

This clonotype ranks as medium-sized. This rearrangement joins TRBV29-1 to TRBJ2-3; D call uncertain. Trimming removed 4 bases from V and 2 bases from J, with 10 bases in between. Germline CDR1 and CDR2: SQVTM and ANQGSEA. The CDR3 extends over 13 amino acids. As DNA, the CDR3 is TGCAGCGTTGTCGGTGGGATCACAGATACGCAGTATTTT. Translating it yields CSVVGGITDTQYF.

This clonotype is judged medium-sized. V usage is TRBV19 and J usage is TRBJ1-3; D gene ambiguous. The CDR3 length is 14 residues. Trimming stripped 7 bases from V and 0 bases from J, with 10 bases between. Per germline, CDR1 LNHDA and CDR2 SQIVND (reference sequence). CDR3 DNA sequence: TGTGCCAGTACGGTTCGGAACTCTGGAAACACCATATATTTT. It specifies CASTVRNSGNTIYF.

By frequency in the sample, this clonotype is medium-sized. V is TRBV28 and J is TRBJ1-1, with D hard to call. Trimming removed 5 bases at V and 3 bases at J, with 7 bases between. The germline V gene encodes CDR1 MDHEN and CDR2 SYDVKM. The CDR3 is 12 residues long. The CDR3 nucleotides are TGTGCCAGCAGTCTTAAATACACTGAAGCTTTCTTT. Translated, it gives CASSLKYTEAFF.

Sample share makes this clonotype medium-sized (0.01 to 0.1%). This rearrangement joins TRBV18 to TRBJ2-4, with 10 bases aligning to TRBD1. The CDR3 length is 14 residues. Losses at the gene ends were 3 bases for V and 7 bases for J; bases not matched to a gene: 3. Germline V gene data show CDR1 as KGHSH and CDR2 as LQKENI. In DNA form, the CDR3 reads TGTGCCAGCTCACCCCCGGGACAGGGGAACATTCAGTACTTC. Translation gives CASSPPGQGNIQYF.

In its sample, this clonotype ranks as medium-sized (0.01 to 0.1%). The V gene is TRBV24-1, the J gene TRBJ1-1; D is unclear. Germline CDR1 reads KGHDR; CDR2 reads SFDVKD. With 10 bases removed from V and 5 bases from J, the gap between germline ends came to 10 bases. The length of the CDR3 is 11 residues. The CDR3 bases are TGTGCCACAACCGAGTCGACTGAAGCTTTCTTT. Amino acid sequence: CATTESTEAFF.

The rearrangement links TRBV11-1 to TRBJ2-7, with 7 bases lining up with TRBD1. CDR1 and CDR2 (germline): SGHAT, FQDESV (reference sequence). The V and J ends lost 7 bases and 3 bases, in that order; junction bases with no gene match: 9. There are 14 residues in the CDR3. The CDR3 DNA follows: TGTGCCAGCACCCTAGGAACAGGGGTCTACGAGCAGTACTTC. Translating gives CASTLGTGVYEQYF.

This chain joins TRBV7-9 and TRBJ1-1; perhaps TRBD1 as D (6 bases). The CDR3 is 15 residues long. From germline, CDR1 is SEHNR and CDR2 FQNEAQ (reference sequence). With 1 base removed from V and 0 bases from J, the gap between germline ends came to 9 bases. In nucleotides, the CDR3 is TGTGCCAGCAGCTTAGAGGGGACATTGAACACTGAAGCTTTCTTT. This encodes CASSLEGTLNTEAFF. The full variable domain, rest sourced from reference TRBV7-9 and TRBJ1-1, is DTGVSQNPRHKITKRGQNVTFRCDPISEHNRLYWYRQTLGQGPEFLTYFQNEAQLEKSRLLSDRFSAERPKGSFSTLEIQRTEQGDSAMYLCASSLEGTLNTEAFFGQGTRLTVV.

This clonotype is classed as medium-sized (0.01 to 0.1%). The chain joins TRBV19 to TRBJ1-4; D uncertain. Germline CDR1 and CDR2: LNHDA and SQIVND (reference sequence). The CDR3 is 11 amino acids. V gave up 7 bases and J gave up 16 bases, with 16 bases separating them. The chain's CDR3 is CASNRERAWFF. Here the CDR3 DNA reads TGTGCCAGTAATAGGGAGAGAGCTTGGTTTTTT.

This clonotype was observed a handful of times. The chain links TRBV28 to TRBJ2-7, with 8 bases matching TRBD1. Germline values: CDR1 MDHEN, CDR2 SYDVKM. The V segment lost 8 bases and the J segment 2 bases; nucleotides outside the gene matches: 2. This CDR3 region has 12 residues. This CDR3 is CASGQGPYEQYF. CDR3 nucleotide sequence: TGTGCCAGCGGACAGGGACCCTACGAGCAGTACTTC.

This clonotype rates as medium-sized. This chain connects TRBV6-6 to TRBJ2-5, with TRBD2 identical over 10 bases. V lost 4 bases to trimming and J lost 4 bases; unmatched junction nucleotides: 12. Germline assignment: CDR1 MNHNY and CDR2 SVGAGI (reference sequence). This CDR3 is built from 17 residues. CDR3 protein: CASSSPLRAGGRETQYF. The CDR3 DNA sequence: TGTGCCAGCAGTTCCCCCCTGCGAGCGGGGGGGCGAGAGACCCAGTACTTC.

This clonotype is judged medium-sized (0.01 to 0.1%). The CDR3 region is CAWSVGTGRRNEQFF. The CDR3 nucleotides read TGTGCCTGGAGTGTGGGGACAGGTCGTCGCAATGAGCAGTTCTTC. The chain joins TRBV30 to TRBJ2-1, with 8 nucleotides matching TRBD1. V dropped 0 bases and J dropped 6; count of bases not matched to a gene: 7. Germline assignment: CDR1 GTSNPN and CDR2 SVGIG (reference sequence). This CDR3 contains 15 residues.

In this sample, this clonotype is medium-sized. V is TRBV10-3 and J is TRBJ1-2; no clear D. V shed 3 bases and J shed 5 bases, with 13 bases lying between them. The CDR3 is 14 amino acids. Germline lookup yields CDR1 ENHRY and CDR2 SYGVKD. CDR3 nucleotides: TGTGCCATCAGTGACTCAGACCGAGGGTATGGCTACACCTTC. As protein: CAISDSDRGYGYTF.

This clonotype was picked up a small number of times. The rearrangement links TRBV28 to TRBJ2-1; 14 nucleotides align to TRBD2. This CDR3 is 12 amino acids long. J lost 15 bases, V lost 7 bases, and 5 bases had no gene match. Germline V gene sequence: CDR1 MDHEN, CDR2 SYDVKM. This chain's CDR3 is CASISGTSGGFF. In DNA form, the CDR3 reads TGTGCCAGCATCTCCGGGACTAGCGGGGGGTTCTTC.

Within the sample, this clonotype is medium-sized. The rearrangement joins TRBV19 to TRBJ1-5; 11 nucleotides agree with TRBD1. There are 14 residues in the CDR3. Germline V lookup: CDR1 LNHDA, CDR2 SQIVND (reference sequence). V lost 11 bases to trimming and J lost 5 bases; unmatched junction nucleotides: 8. In DNA, the CDR3 is TGTGCCGGGAGGGACAGGGGGGGCGATCAGCCCCAGCATTTT. Protein product: CAGRDRGGDQPQHF.

Within the sample, this clonotype is medium-sized (0.01 to 0.1%). This rearrangement joins TRBV6-2 or TRBV6-3 to TRBJ2-1, with a tentative D call TRBD2 (7 bases). The CDR3 sequence is 18 residues long. V shed 2 bases and J shed 4 bases, with 21 bases lying between them. The V gene's germline CDR1 is MNHEY and CDR2 SVGEGT. The DNA of the CDR3 is TGTGCCAGCAGTTACCAAGGGGGAGGGAGGTGGGGTTACAATGAGCAGTTCTTC. It specifies CASSYQGGGRWGYNEQFF.

The V and J genes are TRBV20-1 and TRBJ2-5; no clear D. Germline CDR1 and CDR2: DFQATT and SNEGSKA (reference sequence). CDR3 length: 12 residues. Between the trimmed V and J ends, which lost 5 bases and 5 bases, there was a span of 12 bases. The CDR3 spells CSAVGGWETQYF. The DNA for the CDR3 is TGCAGTGCTGTCGGCGGTTGGGAGACCCAGTACTTC.

By frequency in the sample, this clonotype is medium-sized. The chain couples TRBV6-2 or TRBV6-3 to TRBJ2-3; the match to TRBD2 covers 9 bases. CDR3 length equals 16 residues. Germline CDR1 and CDR2: MNHEY and SVGEGT. The V gene end was trimmed by 8 bases and the J gene end by 6 bases; junction bases not matched to a gene: 15. The CDR3 is CASGKRREGLVDTQYF. Written as DNA, the CDR3 is TGTGCCAGCGGAAAGCGGCGGGAGGGCCTCGTGGATACGCAGTATTTT.

This clonotype ranks as medium-sized. The V gene is TRBV6-6, the J gene TRBJ2-7; the match to TRBD1 covers 7 bases. This CDR3 is 16 amino acids long. The V gene's germline CDR1 is MNHNY and CDR2 SVGAGI (reference sequence). With V trimmed by 7 bases and J by 6 bases, 18 bases remained unmatched. CDR3 bases: TGTGCCAGCACCTCGGGACCGGGACAGAGACTTCGCGAGCAGTACTTC. Residues: CASTSGPGQRLREQYF.